Each of the 20 T cell receptor beta chains below was sequenced from the same sample in a study of CD8 T cells in Susac syndrome. The RNA, about 0.5 to 1 ug, was put through reverse transcription using random hexamers. A single record per CDR3 protein comes from TCRdb applying MiXCR to the immunoSEQ multiplex PCR reads. The sample yields about 190,000 distinct CDR3 sequences, approximately 96% seen once. The specimen sequenced was CD4+ T cells from PBMCs. These receptors were collected from a human donor with Susac syndrome.

The gene calls are TRBV12-3 or TRBV12-4 and TRBJ1-5; 7 nucleotides match TRBD1. V lost 4 bases, J lost 3 bases, and 3 bases stayed unmatched. The CDR3 totals 14 residues. The CDR3 loop reads CASSSGQSNQPQHF. CDR3 sequence (DNA): TGTGCCAGCAGTTCGGGACAGTCCAATCAGCCCCAGCATTTT.

The chain recombines TRBV5-1 with TRBJ2-2; 11 bases match TRBD2. The CDR3 runs 16 residues. Trimming removed 4 bases from V and 6 bases from J; junction bases left unmatched: 8. Per the germline V gene, CDR1 is SGHRS and CDR2 is YFSETQ. CDR3 bases: TGCGCCAGCAGCGATCTAGCGGGGGGCATCTCCGGGGAGCTGTTTTTT. Translating it yields CASSDLAGGISGELFF.

This chain links TRBV3-1 with TRBJ2-5; TRBD2 matches 9 bases. The V gene end was trimmed by 0 bases and the J gene end by 5 bases; junction bases not matched to a gene: 10. This CDR3 is 17 amino acids long. The germline gives CDR1 LGHDT, CDR2 YNNKEL (reference sequence). The CDR3 DNA is TGTGCCAGCAGCCAAGATCTTGGGCGGGGGGGCGGCGAGACCCAGTACTTC. It codes for CASSQDLGRGGGETQYF.

V and J are TRBV4-2 and TRBJ2-3, with TRBD2 matching over 9 bases. The germline gives CDR1 LGHNA, CDR2 YNFKEQ. V trimming: 4 bases; J trimming: 5 bases; junction bases outside the gene matches: 7. The CDR3 is 15 amino acids. CDR3 residues: CASSLGAGGVDTQYF. The CDR3 nucleotides are TGTGCCAGCAGCCTCGGAGCGGGGGGCGTAGATACGCAGTATTTT.

The chain is built from TRBV19 and TRBJ1-2, with D possibly being TRBD1 (5 bases). Germline V CDR1 and CDR2: LNHDA, SQIVND (reference sequence). CDR3 size: 14 residues. V lost 3 bases and J 4 bases, leaving 12 bases between the germline ends. DNA of the CDR3: TGTGCCAGTAGTATTCCGGGGGGACCCTATGGCTACACCTTC. Translated: CASSIPGGPYGYTF. The full variable domain, in which reference TRBV19 and TRBJ1-2 provide the parts outside the CDR3, is DGGITQSPKYLFRKEGQNVTLSCEQNLNHDAMYWYRQDPGQGLRLIYYSQIVNDFQKGDIAEGYSVSREKKESFPLTVTSAQKNPTAFYLCASSIPGGPYGYTFGSGTRLTVV.

V is TRBV3-1 and J is TRBJ2-5; 7 nucleotides line up with TRBD1. V was pared by 0 bases and J by 4 bases, with 5 bases of the junction left unmatched. The CDR3 extends over 15 amino acids. Per the germline V gene, CDR1 is LGHDT and CDR2 is YNNKEL (reference sequence). CDR3 sequence (DNA): TGTGCCAGCAGCCAAGATCTACCAGGGGGAGAGACCCAGTACTTC. Amino acids: CASSQDLPGGETQYF.

This clonotype was counted between two and nine times. This rearrangement joins TRBV2 to TRBJ1-2; D unresolved. CDR1 SNHLY and CDR2 FYNNEI come from the germline V gene. Trimming pared 4 bases from V and 8 bases from J, leaving 11 bases between. This CDR3 has 12 amino acids. The CDR3 here is CASSGQGWGYTF. The CDR3 nucleotides are TGTGCCAGCAGTGGACAAGGATGGGGCTACACCTTC.

The chain is built from TRBV5-6 and TRBJ2-1; TRBD2 matches 7 bases. CDR1 SGHDT and CDR2 YYEEEE come from the germline V gene. J lost 5 bases, V lost 9 bases, and 11 bases had no gene match. This CDR3 is 14 amino acids long. In DNA form, the CDR3 reads TGTGCCACATCCGCAGCGGGGAGTCACAATGAGCAGTTCTTC. Its translation is CATSAAGSHNEQFF. Drawing the rest from reference TRBV5-6 and TRBJ2-1, the complete variable domain is DAGVTQSPTHLIKTRGQQVTLRCSPKSGHDTVSWYQQALGQGPQFIFQYYEEEERQRGNFPDRFSGHQFPNYSSELNVNALLLGDSALYLCATSAAGSHNEQFFGPGTRLTVL.

The chain combines TRBV30 with TRBJ2-7; TRBD1 matches 7 bases. The CDR3 extends over 13 amino acids. Germline V gene data show CDR1 as GTSNPN and CDR2 as SVGIG (reference sequence). With V trimmed by 0 bases and J by 6 bases, 5 bases remained unmatched. The CDR3 is CAWSVGQNPEQYF. The DNA for the CDR3 is TGTGCCTGGAGTGTGGGACAGAATCCCGAGCAGTACTTC.

V is TRBV27 and J is TRBJ2-6, with a weak D call TRBD1 (5 bases). The germline gives CDR1 MNHEY, CDR2 SMNVEV (reference sequence). The CDR3 is 16 residues long. Between the trimmed V and J ends, which lost 7 bases and 1 base, there was a span of 14 bases. The CDR3, as DNA: TGTGCCAGCATGGTTAGGCAGGGTTCTGGGGCCAACGTCCTGACTTTC. Protein sequence: CASMVRQGSGANVLTF.

The chain combines TRBV5-1 with TRBJ2-7; unclear D gene. In germline, CDR1 is SGHRS, CDR2 YFSETQ. This CDR3 region has 12 residues. V lost 6 bases to trimming and J lost 4 bases, with 11 bases between them. Here the CDR3 DNA reads TGCGCCAGCACCGGCTACGGGTACGAGCAGTACTTC. It specifies CASTGYGYEQYF.

CDR3 in DNA: TGTGCCACCAGCAGAACGAGCGGGGTCCAAGAGACCCAGTACTTC. The encoded protein is CATSRTSGVQETQYF. J is TRBJ2-5 and V is TRBV15, with TRBD2 matching 7 bases. Losses at the gene ends were 2 bases for V and 1 base for J; bases not matched to a gene: 4. The CDR3 sequence is 15 residues long. Germline loops: CDR1 LNHNV, CDR2 YYDKDF (reference sequence). Variable domain in full (rest from reference TRBV15 and TRBJ2-5): DAMVIQNPRYQVTQFGKPVTLSCSQTLNHNVMYWYQQKSSQAPKLLFHYYDKDFNNEADTPDNFQSRRPNTSFCFLDIRSPGLGDTAMYLCATSRTSGVQETQYFGPGTRLLVL.

This clonotype was counted only a few times. The V and J genes are TRBV12-3 or TRBV12-4 and TRBJ1-5; D is ambiguous. The CDR3 consists of 14 residues. The V end lost 5 bases, the J end lost 3 bases, and 11 bases lay between the germline ends. The CDR3, as DNA: TGTGCCAGCAGTACCGGGCCAAACAATCAGCCCCAGCATTTT. Its translation: CASSTGPNNQPQHF.

In nucleotides, the CDR3 is TGTGCCACCAGTGGCAGGGGCTATGAGCAGTTCTTC. Amino acids: CATSGRGYEQFF. The chain uses TRBV24-1 and TRBJ2-1, with D tentatively TRBD1 (6 bases). The CDR3 covers 12 residues. V lost 5 bases and J 8 bases, leaving 9 bases between the germline ends. CDR1 and CDR2 (germline): KGHDR, SFDVKD.

V gene TRBV7-8 combines with J gene TRBJ2-7, with TRBD2 matching 8 bases. This CDR3 has 13 residues. The ends lost 8 bases at V and 3 bases at J; junction bases unmatched: 6. Germline V gene lookup returns CDR1 SGHVS and CDR2 FQNEAQ. CDR3 DNA: TGTGCCAGCCAACGGGGGGGAGTCTACGAGCAGTACTTC. Translating gives CASQRGGVYEQYF.

This clonotype was picked up one time. The rearrangement links TRBV30 to TRBJ2-6; unclear D gene. In germline, CDR1 is GTSNPN, CDR2 SVGIG (reference sequence). The CDR3 is 12 residues long. V was pared by 0 bases and J by 13 bases, with 10 bases between. The CDR3 DNA sequence: TGTGCCTGGAGTGTAGGATCCCGGGTCCTGACTTTC. This codes for CAWSVGSRVLTF.

This clonotype was found a few times. For the CDR3, the DNA is TGCAGTGCTTCGGGCACAGATACGCAGTATTTT. It encodes CSASGTDTQYF. The gene calls are TRBV20-1 and TRBJ2-3; D is uncertain. V lost 5 bases to trimming and J lost 1 base, with 4 bases between them. The CDR3 loop spans 11 amino acids. Germline V gene sequence: CDR1 DFQATT, CDR2 SNEGSKA (reference sequence).

The gene calls are TRBV3-1 and TRBJ2-1; TRBD2 aligns across 12 bases. Germline CDR1 and CDR2: LGHDT and YNNKEL (reference sequence). V dropped 4 bases and J dropped 7; count of bases not matched to a gene: 5. This CDR3 contains 15 residues. The CDR3 sequence: CASSLGLAGSNEQFF. As DNA, the CDR3 is TGTGCCAGCAGCCTAGGACTAGCGGGGTCGAATGAGCAGTTCTTC.

J is TRBJ1-4 and V is TRBV24-1; D possibly corresponds to TRBD1 (6 bases). V was shortened by 1 base and J by 7 bases, with 18 bases between the two germline ends. Germline-derived CDR1 and CDR2 are KGHDR and SFDVKD. The CDR3 runs 17 residues. In DNA form, the CDR3 reads TGTGCCACCAGTGATTTATCGAGGGGGGGCTTCGGTGAAAAACTGTTTTTT. Its protein is CATSDLSRGGFGEKLFF.

V usage is TRBV6-2 or TRBV6-3 and J usage is TRBJ1-2; 8 positions agree with TRBD1. The CDR3 extends over 12 amino acids. The V segment lost 6 bases and the J segment 10 bases; nucleotides outside the gene matches: 7. Germline V gene lookup returns CDR1 MNHEY and CDR2 SVGEGT. The CDR3 loop reads CASREDRADYTF. The CDR3, as DNA: TGTGCCAGCAGAGAGGACAGGGCGGACTACACCTTC.